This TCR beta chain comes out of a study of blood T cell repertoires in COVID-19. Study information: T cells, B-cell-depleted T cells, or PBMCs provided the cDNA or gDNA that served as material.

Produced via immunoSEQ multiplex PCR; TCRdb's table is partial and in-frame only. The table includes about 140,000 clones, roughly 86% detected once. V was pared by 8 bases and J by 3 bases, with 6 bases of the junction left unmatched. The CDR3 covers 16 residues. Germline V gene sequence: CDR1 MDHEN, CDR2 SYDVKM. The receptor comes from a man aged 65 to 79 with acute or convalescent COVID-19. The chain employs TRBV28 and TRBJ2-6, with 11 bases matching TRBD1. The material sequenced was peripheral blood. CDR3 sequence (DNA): TGTGCCAGCGTAGCAGGGACAGGGGGTGGGGCCAACGTCCTGACTTTC. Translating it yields CASVAGTGGGANVLTF. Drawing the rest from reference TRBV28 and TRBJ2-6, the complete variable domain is DVKVTQSSRYLVKRTGEKVFLECVQDMDHENMFWYRQDPGLGLRLIYFSYDVKMKEKGDIPEGYSVSREKKERFSLILESASTNQTSMYLCASVAGTGGGANVLTFGAGSRLTVL.